This T cell receptor beta chain was documented in a study of blood T cell repertoires in COVID-19. With respect to this clone: Other DNA sequences in the same sample also yield this CDR3.

Germline values: CDR1 SGHRS, CDR2 YFSETQ. After removal of 5 bases from V and 4 bases from J, the junction contained 8 bases not matched to a gene. The CDR3 length is 14 residues. Libraries were prepared by immunoSEQ multiplex PCR; TCRdb keeps only in-frame clonotypes and omits some of them. The sample lists fewer than 400,000 clones; 80% to 90% were seen once. The TCR sequence derives from a young man who had recovered from COVID-19. The chain joins TRBV5-1 to TRBJ1-1, with 7 bases that match TRBD1. Sequenced sample: PBMCs or T cells enriched from blood (not recorded which). The CDR3: CASSSDRVGTEAFF. CDR3 in DNA: TGCGCCAGCAGTTCTGACAGGGTAGGCACTGAAGCTTTCTTT.